This T cell receptor beta chain was recorded in a study of CD8+ T cells in alopecia areata. Sequencing used cDNA as its template, made by extracting RNA and reverse transcribing it. TCRdb keeps only in-frame clones here, not all; method: immunoSEQ multiplex PCR. The sample records about 160,000 clones, 65% being singletons. The treatment: oral pan-JAK inhibitor, 5-10 mg twice daily. Germline-derived CDR1 and CDR2 are MNHNY and SVGAGI (reference sequence). Trimming took 6 bases from V and 0 from J; bases not matched to a gene: 4. The CDR3 extends over 16 amino acids. This clone came up a few times. The source of this sequence is a human donor with alopecia areata. The sample in question was CD4+ T cells sorted from blood, obtained at week 4, from a patient treated with tofacitinib. V gene TRBV6-6 combines with J gene TRBJ2-2, with 10 nucleotides matching TRBD2. CDR3 in DNA: TGTGCCAGCAGCCTTAGCGGGGGGACGAACACCGGGGAGCTGTTTTTT. Protein: CASSLSGGTNTGELFF.